A selection of T cell receptor beta chains follows, all from one sample in a study of cytotoxic CD8 clonotypes in ibrutinib-treated CLL. The method was immunoSEQ multiplex PCR; TCRdb's version includes in-frame clones alone and lacks a portion of them. The sample holds 250,000 to 350,000 clones; roughly four fifths are singletons and the top ten take about 5.3%. Here the sequenced sample was PBMCs, taken at disease progression, from a patient treated with ibrutinib. The source of these receptors is a human donor with chronic lymphocytic leukemia. Each CDR3 is given with its conserved first and last residue. Fields, in order: CDR3 length, J gene, V gene, clone size, D gene, CDR3 protein, CDR3 DNA. D genes are given only for firm matches. Clone size is stated in some rows and not others, as once, few, many or a class when expanded.

cdr3_length: 15
j_call: TRBJ2-7
v_call: TRBV10-3
clone_size: -
d_call: -
cdr3_aa: CAISERKIHHYEQYF
cdr3_nt: TGTGCCATCAGTGAACGGAAAATACACCACTACGAGCAGTACTTC

cdr3_length: 14
j_call: TRBJ1-5
v_call: TRBV28
clone_size: -
d_call: -
cdr3_aa: CASSPLVPNQPQHF
cdr3_nt: TGTGCCAGCAGCCCCCTGGTACCGAATCAGCCCCAGCATTTT

cdr3_length: 14
j_call: TRBJ2-7
v_call: TRBV29-1
clone_size: -
d_call: TRBD1
cdr3_aa: CSVGRDRGIYEQYF
cdr3_nt: TGCAGCGTGGGCCGGGACAGGGGGATCTACGAGCAGTACTTC

cdr3_length: 17
j_call: TRBJ2-1
v_call: TRBV9
clone_size: -
d_call: -
cdr3_aa: CASSVYPGQTSGNEQFF
cdr3_nt: TGTGCCAGCAGCGTATACCCCGGGCAGACGTCCGGGAATGAGCAGTTCTTC

cdr3_length: 12
j_call: TRBJ2-1
v_call: TRBV7-9
clone_size: -
d_call: -
cdr3_aa: CASSPAGPEQFF
cdr3_nt: TGTGCCAGCAGTCCAGCGGGCCCTGAGCAGTTCTTC

cdr3_length: 11
j_call: TRBJ2-7
v_call: TRBV20-1
clone_size: -
d_call: -
cdr3_aa: CSATSPREQYF
cdr3_nt: TGCAGTGCCACGTCCCCGCGGGAGCAGTACTTC

cdr3_length: 15
j_call: TRBJ2-3
v_call: TRBV10-3
clone_size: few
d_call: TRBD2
cdr3_aa: CAIRGAGEVTDTQYF
cdr3_nt: TGTGCCATCAGAGGAGCGGGGGAAGTCACAGATACGCAGTATTTT

cdr3_length: 12
j_call: TRBJ2-7
v_call: TRBV6-6
clone_size: -
d_call: -
cdr3_aa: CASRDGSYEQYF
cdr3_nt: TGTGCCAGCAGGGACGGGAGTTACGAGCAGTACTTC

cdr3_length: 13
j_call: TRBJ1-2
v_call: TRBV7-9
clone_size: once
d_call: -
cdr3_aa: CASSPRSLSGYTF
cdr3_nt: TGTGCCAGCAGCCCTAGGTCCCTCTCAGGCTACACCTTC

cdr3_length: 14
j_call: TRBJ1-2
v_call: TRBV18
clone_size: -
d_call: TRBD1
cdr3_aa: CASSQTGGDYGYTF
cdr3_nt: TGTGCCAGCTCACAGACAGGGGGTGACTATGGCTACACCTTC

cdr3_length: 15
j_call: TRBJ1-1
v_call: TRBV4-1
clone_size: once
d_call: -
cdr3_aa: CASQTERGLNTEAFF
cdr3_nt: TGCGCCAGCCAAACGGAACGGGGGCTGAACACTGAAGCTTTCTTT

cdr3_length: 14
j_call: TRBJ2-1
v_call: TRBV25-1
clone_size: -
d_call: TRBD1
cdr3_aa: CASSEFLGGYEQFF
cdr3_nt: TGTGCCAGCAGTGAATTTTTAGGGGGCTATGAGCAGTTCTTC

cdr3_length: 16
j_call: TRBJ1-2
v_call: TRBV9
clone_size: -
d_call: -
cdr3_aa: CASSSLGGRANYGYTF
cdr3_nt: TGTGCCAGCAGCTCCCTCGGGGGAAGAGCTAACTATGGCTACACCTTC

cdr3_length: 14
j_call: TRBJ2-7
v_call: TRBV28
clone_size: -
d_call: -
cdr3_aa: CASSFRGTVYEQYF
cdr3_nt: TGTGCCAGCAGTTTTCGGGGGACAGTCTACGAGCAGTACTTC

cdr3_length: 19
j_call: TRBJ1-1
v_call: TRBV9
clone_size: -
d_call: TRBD1
cdr3_aa: CASSVERGGWDRLNTEAFF
cdr3_nt: TGTGCCAGCAGCGTAGAACGGGGTGGCTGGGACAGGTTGAACACTGAAGCTTTCTTT

cdr3_length: 14
j_call: TRBJ1-2
v_call: TRBV4-3
clone_size: -
d_call: -
cdr3_aa: CASSQFYGSYGYTF
cdr3_nt: TGCGCCAGCAGCCAATTTTACGGAAGCTATGGCTACACCTTC

cdr3_length: 14
j_call: TRBJ2-7
v_call: TRBV18
clone_size: -
d_call: TRBD1
cdr3_aa: CASSHGTGTGEQYF
cdr3_nt: TGTGCCAGCTCACACGGGACAGGGACGGGAGAGCAGTACTTC

cdr3_length: 14
j_call: TRBJ2-7
v_call: TRBV6-6
clone_size: -
d_call: TRBD2
cdr3_aa: CASRTAGGSYEQYF
cdr3_nt: TGTGCCAGCAGGACCGCGGGGGGCTCCTACGAGCAGTACTTC

cdr3_length: 14
j_call: TRBJ1-5
v_call: TRBV6-5
clone_size: once
d_call: -
cdr3_aa: CASSRDGFNQPQHF
cdr3_nt: TGTGCCAGCAGCAGAGACGGATTCAATCAGCCCCAGCATTTT

cdr3_length: 14
j_call: TRBJ1-3
v_call: TRBV7-2
clone_size: few
d_call: -
cdr3_aa: CASSLTGYGNTIYF
cdr3_nt: TGTGCCAGCAGCTTAACAGGGTACGGAAACACCATATATTTT

cdr3_length: 12
j_call: TRBJ1-2
v_call: TRBV2
clone_size: -
d_call: -
cdr3_aa: CASSERGNGYTF
cdr3_nt: TGTGCCAGCAGTGAACGAGGGAATGGCTACACCTTC

cdr3_length: 14
j_call: TRBJ1-1
v_call: TRBV5-6
clone_size: -
d_call: -
cdr3_aa: CASRGGRVGTEAFF
cdr3_nt: TGTGCCAGCAGAGGTGGCAGGGTCGGCACTGAAGCTTTCTTT

cdr3_length: 12
j_call: TRBJ1-4
v_call: TRBV6-6
clone_size: -
d_call: -
cdr3_aa: CASIGGQGKLFF
cdr3_nt: TGTGCCAGCATTGGGGGGCAAGGAAAACTGTTTTTT

cdr3_length: 18
j_call: TRBJ2-1
v_call: TRBV4-2
clone_size: -
d_call: TRBD2
cdr3_aa: CASSQLVGGTSFRNEQFF
cdr3_nt: TGTGCCAGCAGCCAGTTGGTGGGAGGGACCAGTTTCCGCAATGAGCAGTTCTTC

cdr3_length: 15
j_call: TRBJ1-3
v_call: TRBV5-1
clone_size: -
d_call: -
cdr3_aa: CASSPIQGSGNTIYF
cdr3_nt: TGCGCCAGCAGCCCCATTCAGGGCTCTGGAAACACCATATATTTT

cdr3_length: 14
j_call: TRBJ1-2
v_call: TRBV6-6
clone_size: few
d_call: TRBD1
cdr3_aa: CASSYSTGGDGYTF
cdr3_nt: TGTGCCAGCAGTTATTCCACAGGGGGTGATGGCTACACCTTC

cdr3_length: 14
j_call: TRBJ1-2
v_call: TRBV9
clone_size: -
d_call: -
cdr3_aa: CASSVGPGGYGYTF
cdr3_nt: TGTGCCAGCAGCGTAGGCCCAGGAGGGTATGGCTACACCTTC

cdr3_length: 12
j_call: TRBJ1-1
v_call: TRBV4-1
clone_size: few
d_call: -
cdr3_aa: CASSQGYTEAFF
cdr3_nt: TGCGCCAGCAGCCAAGGTTACACTGAAGCTTTCTTT